This T cell receptor beta chain was identified during a study of response to subunit inactivated influenza vaccine (dated by TCRdb to 2016 to 2019). For the study in its entirety: To follow how T cells responded to a trivalent subunit inactivated influenza vaccine, the researchers relied on deep quantitative profiling of the T cell receptor repertoire.

Only a few counts were recorded for this clonotype. The clone's antigen remains unknown. No much larger clone is present one base from it, and per-base qualities are unavailable. The research as a whole found: The authors suggested that each seasonal influenza vaccination may recruit only a limited number of new T cells.

Library generation was performed with RT-PCR. Sequencing took place on an Illumina HiSeq 2500. TCRdb's own reprocessing of the public reads used fastp at Q25 and MiXCR and kept productive beta chains. CDR3 protein sequences are deduplicated, and each keeps its most common genes and DNA. The sample includes 500,000 to 550,000 distinct CDR3 sequences, with 6% to 9% observed a single time. 10% to 15% of the sample lies in the top ten. At the junction V is shortened by 4 bases and J by 4 bases, with 14 bases in between. Inclusive of the bounding cysteine and phenylalanine, the CDR3 is 13 residues long. The kept DNA is CDR3 alone, 39 bases in frame from the first base. CDR1 and CDR2 were assigned from the germline V gene (reference sequence) as DFQATT and SNEGSKA.

In this chain, TRBV20-1 is recombined with TRBJ2-7; a tentative D match to TRBD2 spans 6 bases. The clonotype was recovered from a man between 50 and 70 years old who received an inactivated influenza vaccine. Donor details come from another sample of the same person, matched by shared clones. This material consisted of PBMCs from blood, taken less than 25 months after vaccination. The CDR3 reads CSATQRAIYEQYF. Read as DNA, the sequence is TGCAGTGCTACCCAGCGGGCCATTTACGAGCAGTACTTC.